The 16 T cell receptor beta chains presented below share a single source sample, sequenced in a study of CD8+ T cells in alopecia areata. The sequencing template was cDNA reverse transcribed from extracted RNA. The method was immunoSEQ multiplex PCR; TCRdb's version includes in-frame clones alone and lacks a portion of them. This sample has fewer than 250,000 clones, with about 40% found just once. As to treatment: oral pan-JAK inhibitor, 5-10 mg twice daily. The sample consisted of CD4+ T cells sorted from blood, taken around week 36, from a patient treated with tofacitinib. These receptors were obtained from a human donor with alopecia areata.

This sequence joins TRBV18 and TRBJ1-1, with TRBD1 matching over 8 bases. V was clipped by 6 bases and J by 0 bases; unmatched bases: 12. CDR3 length: 17 amino acids. Germline CDR1 KGHSH, CDR2 LQKENI. This chain's CDR3 is CASSALPGQVLNTEAFF. The CDR3, as DNA: TGTGCCAGCTCGGCCCTCCCGGGACAGGTATTGAACACTGAAGCTTTCTTT.

The chain carries TRBV6-5 and TRBJ2-5; possibly TRBD1 for D (5 bases). CDR3 length: 14 residues. Trimming shortened V by 1 base and J by 5 bases, and 11 bases separated the two germline ends. Germline V gene lookup returns CDR1 MNHEY and CDR2 SVGAGI. The CDR3 DNA is TGTGCCAGCAGTTACTTCAGGGATGTGGAGACCCAGTACTTC. As protein: CASSYFRDVETQYF.

This clone was recorded only once. The chain employs TRBV4-3 and TRBJ2-5, with 9 bases lining up with TRBD1. The junction had 11 bases not matched to a gene; V was cut back by 4 bases and J by 5 bases. Germline lookup yields CDR1 LGHNA and CDR2 YSLEER. The CDR3 consists of 16 residues. CDR3 DNA sequence: TGCGCCAGCAGCCCCACGGGGACAGGGTCTACGGAGACCCAGTACTTC. Translated, it gives CASSPTGTGSTETQYF.

This clone was counted many times. The rearrangement joins TRBV7-9 to TRBJ2-3; 7 nucleotides match TRBD1. The V segment lost 5 bases and the J segment 7 bases; nucleotides outside the gene matches: 18. The germline CDR1 and CDR2 sequences are SEHNR and FQNEAQ (reference sequence). This CDR3 region has 17 residues. Here the CDR3 DNA reads TGTGCCAGCAGCCCAGCCGAAACAGGGGCGCGCAGCCATACGCAGTATTTT. As protein: CASSPAETGARSHTQYF.

The chain carries TRBV27 and TRBJ1-5; 9 bases line up with TRBD1. Trimming removed 4 bases from V and 6 bases from J; junction bases left unmatched: 10. Germline assignment: CDR1 MNHEY and CDR2 SMNVEV (reference sequence). The CDR3 extends over 16 amino acids. CDR3 nucleotide sequence: TGTGCCAGCAGTTCTCTCTCGGACAGGGGTTTTCAGCCCCAGCATTTT. Translated: CASSSLSDRGFQPQHF.

This chain uses TRBV7-2 with TRBJ2-7, with TRBD1 as a possible D gene (5 bases). Germline CDR1 SGHTA, CDR2 FQGNSA. This CDR3 contains 14 residues. The germline V and J ends were trimmed by 2 bases and 3 bases, with 11 bases remaining between them. DNA of the CDR3: TGTGCCAGCAGCTTATCGGCAGGGCTCTACGAGCAGTACTTC. Its translation: CASSLSAGLYEQYF.

J is TRBJ2-1 and V is TRBV9; weak D call: TRBD2 (6 bases). The CDR3 covers 15 residues. Germline values: CDR1 SGDLS, CDR2 YYNGEE. V was trimmed by 0 bases and J by 6 bases, leaving 13 bases between them. The CDR3 nucleotides read TGTGCCAGCAGCGTAGTGGCGGGAACAGCCAATGAGCAGTTCTTC. Translation: CASSVVAGTANEQFF.

The chain is built from TRBV29-1 and TRBJ2-6; the D is unclear. The V end was cut by 5 bases, the J end by 0 bases, with 5 bases between. The V gene's germline CDR1 is SQVTM and CDR2 ANQGSEA. The CDR3 sequence is 13 residues long. CDR3 sequence (DNA): TGCAGCGTTCCTAGCTCTGGGGCCAACGTCCTGACTTTC. This codes for CSVPSSGANVLTF. Together with reference TRBV29-1 and TRBJ2-6, the CDR3 gives the full variable domain: SAVISQKPSRDICQRGTSLTIQCQVDSQVTMMFWYRQQPGQSLTLIATANQGSEATYESGFVIDKFPISRPNLTFSTLTVSNMSPEDSSIYLCSVPSSGANVLTFGAGSRLTVL.

The gene calls are TRBV28 and TRBJ2-1; 10 nucleotides agree with TRBD1. The J segment lost 6 bases and the V segment lost 11 bases, leaving 4 bases of the junction unmatched. Germline V gives CDR1 MDHEN, CDR2 SYDVKM. This CDR3 has 12 amino acids. The CDR3 DNA reads as TGTGCCTGGGGGACAGGGGCCAATGAGCAGTTCTTC. Protein sequence: CAWGTGANEQFF.

The V gene is TRBV15, the J gene TRBJ1-4; D call uncertain. Germline CDR1 is LNHNV and CDR2 is YYDKDF (reference sequence). V was pared by 3 bases and J by 3 bases, with 11 bases between. The CDR3 has 15 amino acids. CDR3 in amino acids: CATSSESGPNEKLFF. The CDR3, as DNA: TGTGCCACCAGCAGTGAAAGCGGCCCTAATGAAAAACTGTTTTTT.

CDR3 protein: CATERGSGKINEQFF. The CDR3 nucleotides are TGTGCCACCGAACGGGGTAGCGGGAAAATCAATGAGCAGTTCTTC. The chain couples TRBV15 to TRBJ2-1; the match to TRBD2 covers 8 bases. This CDR3 is built from 15 residues. Trimming at V came to 8 bases and at J to 6 bases, leaving 12 bases not matched to a gene. Germline CDR1 is LNHNV and CDR2 is YYDKDF (reference sequence).

In this sample, this clone turned up once. The rearrangement links TRBV28 to TRBJ2-3, with TRBD2 matching over 13 bases. Germline-derived CDR1 and CDR2 are MDHEN and SYDVKM. This CDR3 region has 14 residues. V dropped 8 bases and J dropped 4; count of bases not matched to a gene: 3. The CDR3 DNA reads as TGTGCCAGCCTGGGACTAGCGGGACCAGATACGCAGTATTTT. Protein: CASLGLAGPDTQYF.

The genes are TRBV23-1 and TRBJ2-5; D ambiguous. TRBV23-1 is an ORF, and what it does is uncertain. CDR3 length: 13 residues. Trimming shortened V by 4 bases and J by 9 bases, and 15 bases separated the two germline ends. For the CDR3, the DNA is TGCGCCAGCAGTCCCCCCCCGAGTGAGGCCCAGTACTTC. Translation: CASSPPPSEAQYF.

The chain links TRBV4-2 to TRBJ2-7; 9 nucleotides align to TRBD1. The V and J ends lost 4 bases and 4 bases, in that order; junction bases with no gene match: 17. This CDR3 has 18 residues. The V gene's germline CDR1 is LGHNA and CDR2 YNFKEQ. CDR3 sequence reads: CASSLSHTGGVYGYEQYF. The CDR3 coding sequence is TGTGCCAGCAGCCTCTCTCACACAGGGGGCGTTTATGGGTACGAGCAGTACTTC.

CDR3 protein: CASSGNSGTQETQYF. The CDR3 nucleotides read TGTGCCAGCAGTGGGAATAGCGGGACCCAAGAGACCCAGTACTTC. V usage is TRBV2 and J usage is TRBJ2-5, with TRBD2 matching 8 bases. V dropped 4 bases and J dropped 1; count of bases not matched to a gene: 5. CDR3 size: 15 residues. The germline V gene has CDR1 SNHLY and CDR2 FYNNEI.

V usage is TRBV11-2 and J usage is TRBJ1-1; D may be TRBD1 (5 bases). The V gene's germline CDR1 is SGHAT and CDR2 FQNNGV. Trimming removed 2 bases at V and 1 base at J, with 5 bases between. The CDR3 is made up of 13 amino acids. The CDR3 reads CASSLQGNTEAFF. The CDR3 bases are TGTGCCAGCAGCTTACAGGGGAACACTGAAGCTTTCTTT.